This T cell receptor beta chain was sequenced for a study of shared clonotypes between healthy human individuals. The protocol was immunoSEQ multiplex PCR, while the TCRdb copy is restricted to in-frame clones and leaves out a portion. The data contain about 1.9 million clones, just under 95% of them singletons. This clone has just a few counts. The CDR3 is made up of 14 amino acids. The germline CDR1 and CDR2 sequences are SGHTA and FQGNSA. Between the trimmed V and J ends, which lost 2 bases and 4 bases, there was a span of 11 bases. Terminally differentiated effector memory CD45RA+ cells were excluded by CCR7 positive selection of CD45RO-negative cells.

This rearrangement joins TRBV7-2 to TRBJ1-1; no definite D call. The origin of this receptor is a man between 18 and 29 years old in good health. Some clones in this sample may be carry-over from other donors' samples. Specimen: naive CD8+ T cells from PBMCs. CDR3 protein: CASSLTLGTTEAFF. CDR3 nucleotides: TGTGCCAGCAGCTTAACGCTGGGAACCACTGAAGCTTTCTTT.